The 24 T cell receptor beta chains below all came from one sample that was sequenced in a study of cytomegalovirus exposure and HLA in healthy donors. Use of 60 Vbeta and 13 Jbeta primers characterized the PCR. Profiling relied on immunoSEQ multiplex PCR, and the TCRdb table lists in-frame clones only, not all of them. The table lists 120,000 or so clones, roughly 80% of them singletons. Material: PBMCs. The receptors stem from a male donor in good health and CMV-seronegative.

The chain employs TRBV4-1 and TRBJ1-2; 10 positions match TRBD1. Germline-derived CDR1 and CDR2 are MGHRA and YSYEKL. J was trimmed by 4 bases and V by 4 bases; bases with no gene match: 15. The CDR3 extends over 18 amino acids. In DNA form, the CDR3 reads TGCGCCAGCAGCCTCGGAGACAGGGGGCAACGATCGGGCTATGGCTACACCTTC. This encodes CASSLGDRGQRSGYGYTF.

J is TRBJ2-7 and V is TRBV6-1; 9 bases match TRBD1. Trimming removed 2 bases from V and 6 bases from J; junction bases left unmatched: 8. Germline loops: CDR1 MNHNS, CDR2 SASEGT. The CDR3 extends over 15 amino acids. This CDR3 is CASSERGTGGFEQYF. CDR3 bases: TGTGCCAGCAGTGAACGGGGAACAGGGGGCTTCGAGCAGTACTTC.

This clone was detected only a few times. The chain carries TRBV7-8 and TRBJ1-4, with 9 nucleotides matching TRBD1. Germline V gives CDR1 SGHVS, CDR2 FQNEAQ. Unmatched junction bases numbered 5, after V lost 4 bases and J lost 8 bases. The CDR3 loop spans 14 amino acids. The CDR3 loop reads CASSSRDRVEKLFF. DNA for the CDR3: TGTGCCAGCAGCTCCCGGGACAGGGTGGAAAAACTGTTTTTT.

This rearrangement joins TRBV5-1 to TRBJ1-1; D is undetermined. This CDR3 comprises 14 residues. Between the trimmed V and J ends, which lost 0 bases and 1 base, there was a span of 7 bases. In germline, CDR1 is SGHRS, CDR2 YFSETQ. For the CDR3, the DNA is TGCGCCAGCAGCTTGGAAAGAGGGAACACTGAAGCTTTCTTT. Translation: CASSLERGNTEAFF.

The rearrangement joins TRBV4-3 to TRBJ2-2; 9 bases are shared with TRBD1. The trim removed 0 bases at V and 6 bases at J, leaving 11 bases unmatched. Germline-derived CDR1 and CDR2 are LGHNA and YSLEER. The CDR3 totals 18 residues. The CDR3 DNA follows: TGCGCCAGCAGCCAAGACTTGGTAGGGACAGGGCGCCCCGGGGAGCTGTTTTTT. Protein sequence: CASSQDLVGTGRPGELFF.

Regarding this clone: At one end, the junction sequence differs from germline, possibly due to a read error. Other DNA sequences in this specimen translate into the identical CDR3. The genes are TRBV11-2 and TRBJ1-2; a weak D match, TRBD1 (5 bases). The CDR3 spans 16 residues. Germline V CDR1 and CDR2: SGHAT, FQNNGV. The CDR3 spells CASSLVRQSLNYGYTF. The CDR3 bases are TGCGCCAGCAGCTTAGTAAGACAGAGCCTCAACTATGGCTACACCTTC. Full variable domain (missing parts from reference TRBV11-2 and TRBJ1-2): EAGVAQSPRYKIIEKRQSVAFWCNPISGHATLYWYQQILGQGPKLLIQFQNNGVVDDSQLPKDRFSAERLKGVDSTLKIQPAKLEDSAVYLCASSLVRQSLNYGYTFGSGTRLTVV.

J is TRBJ2-7 and V is TRBV4-3; possibly TRBD2 for D (5 bases). Germline CDR1 LGHNA, CDR2 YSLEER. Trimming cost V 0 bases and J 3 bases, with 12 bases left between them. This CDR3 spans 15 amino acids. The CDR3, as DNA: TGCGCCAGCAGCCAAGATGAGACTACCCGCTACGAGCAGTACTTC. It yields the protein CASSQDETTRYEQYF.

The chain has TRBV13 and TRBJ2-3; TRBD1 matches at 7 bases. Germline CDR1 and CDR2: PRHDT and FYEKMQ (reference sequence). V was clipped by 5 bases and J by 0 bases; unmatched bases: 8. The CDR3 has 16 amino acids. CDR3 region: CASSPRTGFSTDTQYF. For the CDR3, the DNA is TGTGCCAGCAGCCCCCGGACAGGCTTCAGCACAGATACGCAGTATTTT.

This sequence joins TRBV21-1 and TRBJ2-7; no check of the table's D call, TRBD1, against the DNA was made. TRBV21-1 is shown as a pseudogene. The length of the CDR3 is 11 residues. The chain's CDR3 is CASVRDYEQYF. The CDR3 nucleotides are TGTGCCAGCGTCAGGGACTACGAGCAGTACTTC.

The chain recombines TRBV7-3 with TRBJ2-6, with 8 positions matching TRBD2. V lost 3 bases, J lost 1 base, and 2 bases stayed unmatched. The length of the CDR3 is 16 residues. Per germline, CDR1 SGHTA and CDR2 FQGTGA. The CDR3 loop is CASSFAGGSGANVLTF. Here the CDR3 DNA reads TGTGCCAGCAGCTTCGCGGGGGGATCTGGGGCCAACGTCCTGACTTTC.

The rearrangement joins TRBV7-9 to TRBJ1-5, with 8 bases matching TRBD1. The CDR3 is 16 amino acids. From germline, CDR1 is SEHNR and CDR2 FQNEAQ (reference sequence). Germline trimming cut 4 bases from V and 0 bases from J; bases unmatched to any gene: 5. This CDR3 reads CASSSGTGVSNQPQHF. The CDR3 DNA reads TGTGCCAGCAGCTCTGGGACAGGCGTTAGCAATCAGCCCCAGCATTTT.

The genes are TRBV29-1 and TRBJ1-3; perhaps TRBD1 as D (6 bases). V lost 6 bases, J lost 2 bases, and 11 bases lay in between. CDR3 length: 13 amino acids. Germline V gives CDR1 SQVTM, CDR2 ANQGSEA. The CDR3 sequence is CSVTQGTGNTIYF. Here the CDR3 DNA reads TGCAGCGTGACACAGGGAACTGGAAACACCATATATTTT.

The chain joins TRBV19 to TRBJ2-3; TRBD1 matches 7 bases. J was trimmed by 1 base and V by 6 bases; bases with no gene match: 19. There are 19 residues in the CDR3. Germline assignment: CDR1 LNHDA and CDR2 SQIVND (reference sequence). CDR3 coding DNA: TGTGCCAGTAGGAGACAGGGTAGTTGGTCTTCTCTGGGCACAGATACGCAGTATTTT. This codes for CASRRQGSWSSLGTDTQYF.

This chain links TRBV9 with TRBJ2-7, with TRBD2 matching 9 bases. The V gene's germline CDR1 is SGDLS and CDR2 YYNGEE. The CDR3 extends over 17 amino acids. After removal of 2 bases from V and 5 bases from J, the junction contained 14 bases not matched to a gene. CDR3 bases: TGTGCCAGCAGCGTTTGGCCCCGAGCGGGGGGAATCCACGAGCAGTACTTC. This translates into CASSVWPRAGGIHEQYF.

V and J are TRBV28 and TRBJ2-7, with D possibly matching TRBD1 (6 bases). CDR3 length: 14 amino acids. Trimming shortened V by 2 bases and J by 4 bases, and 12 bases separated the two germline ends. The germline CDR1 and CDR2 sequences are MDHEN and SYDVKM. The CDR3 reads CASSLGGIQYEQYF. As DNA, the CDR3 is TGTGCCAGCAGTTTAGGGGGCATACAATACGAGCAGTACTTC.

Comment on this clone: Its ends do not fully match the called genes, so a read error is possible. The chain links TRBV9 to TRBJ2-6; possible D gene TRBD1, 5 bases. The CDR3 sequence is 15 residues long. Germline V gives CDR1 SGDLS, CDR2 YYNGEE. This CDR3 reads CASSLRSSGANGLTF. CDR3 coding DNA: TGTGCCAGCAGCCTTCGATCCTCTGGGGCCAACGGCCTGACTTTC.

The chain uses TRBV10-3 and TRBJ2-6; D is unclear. The CDR3 is 16 residues long. CDR1 is ENHRY, CDR2 SYGVKD, per germline. Trimming left V 4 bases short and J 5 bases short, with 15 bases between. In DNA form, the CDR3 reads TGTGCCATCAGTGGTGGTGGAGTTGAGAGGGCCAACGTCCTGACTTTC. Translating it yields CAISGGGVERANVLTF.

Regarding this clone: At one end the junction does not follow the germline gene, possibly because of a read error. The chain uses TRBV7-9 and TRBJ2-7; 7 nucleotides align to TRBD1. The CDR3 extends over 14 amino acids. Germline V gene sequence: CDR1 SEHNR, CDR2 FQNEAQ (reference sequence). The CDR3 nucleotides read TGTTCCAGCAGCTTACAGGGGCGACCCTACGAGCAGTACTTC. Translation gives CSSSLQGRPYEQYF.

The rearrangement links TRBV9 to TRBJ2-6; D uncertain. The germline gives CDR1 SGDLS, CDR2 YYNGEE. V was trimmed by 4 bases and J by 1 base, leaving 6 bases between them. This CDR3 is 14 amino acids long. The CDR3 reads CASSPMSGANVLTF. The CDR3 DNA follows: TGTGCCAGCAGCCCAATGTCTGGGGCCAACGTCCTGACTTTC.

This clone has only a few counts. The chain carries TRBV7-9 and TRBJ2-7; TRBD1 agrees at 7 bases. CDR1 SEHNR and CDR2 FQNEAQ come from the germline V gene (reference sequence). Germline trimming cut 1 base from V and 11 bases from J; bases unmatched to any gene: 14. The CDR3 covers 15 residues. CDR3 sequence reads: CASSLGVGQLMCEYF. CDR3 nucleotide sequence: TGTGCCAGCAGCTTAGGTGTGGGACAGCTGATGTGTGAGTACTTC.

V and J are TRBV28 and TRBJ2-7; D call uncertain. Germline-derived CDR1 and CDR2 are MDHEN and SYDVKM. V was shortened by 7 bases and J by 2 bases, with 9 bases between the two germline ends. This CDR3 is 12 amino acids long. CDR3 sequence: CASTRSAYEQYF. CDR3 coding DNA: TGTGCCAGCACCCGTTCGGCCTACGAGCAGTACTTC.

V usage is TRBV7-3 and J usage is TRBJ1-1; D is undetermined. CDR3 length equals 14 residues. Trimming shortened V by 0 bases and J by 2 bases, and 7 bases separated the two germline ends. Germline V gives CDR1 SGHTA, CDR2 FQGTGA. CDR3: CASSLTVGNTEAFF. The CDR3 DNA sequence: TGTGCCAGCAGCTTAACGGTGGGCAACACTGAAGCTTTCTTT.

The chain has TRBV7-9 and TRBJ1-5, with D unclear. Trimming stripped 1 base from V and 7 bases from J, with 11 bases between. CDR1 is SEHNR, CDR2 FQNEAQ, per germline (reference sequence). The CDR3 covers 14 residues. The CDR3: CASSLGGPGQPQHF. The CDR3 bases are TGTGCCAGCAGCTTAGGAGGTCCTGGGCAGCCCCAGCATTTT.

The rearrangement links TRBV30 to TRBJ2-2; perhaps TRBD2 as D (5 bases). Germline V CDR1 and CDR2: GTSNPN, SVGIG (reference sequence). The CDR3 contains 13 residues. Trimming left V 4 bases short and J 6 bases short, with 12 bases between. The CDR3 here is CAWTLRGSGELFF. The DNA of the CDR3 is TGTGCCTGGACCCTACGCGGGTCCGGGGAGCTGTTTTTT. The full variable domain, in which reference TRBV30 and TRBJ2-2 provide the parts outside the CDR3, is SQTIHQWPATLVQPVGSPLSLECTVEGTSNPNLYWYRQAAGRGLQLLFYSVGIGQISSEVPQNLSASRPQDRQFILSSKKLLLSDSGFYLCAWTLRGSGELFFGEGSRLTVL.